Given below is one T cell receptor (beta chain) in context. This specimen includes other DNA sequences encoding the same CDR3. These data originate in a study of PD-1 blockade in classical Hodgkin lymphoma. The time point here: cycle 4 day 1 (C4D1), after around six weeks of nivolumab. No patient escaped relapse after autologous stem cell transplantation, and brentuximab vedotin exposure varied. Trimming shortened V by 0 bases and J by 5 bases, and 5 bases separated the two germline ends. This CDR3 spans 12 amino acids. The germline V gene has CDR1 SGHRS and CDR2 YFSETQ. TCRdb's copy holds only in-frame clones and misses some; the assay was immunoSEQ multiplex PCR. This sample carries roughly 64,000 clones, about 89% of them seen once, and the ten largest clones take around a tenth.

This TCR derives from a human donor with classical Hodgkin lymphoma. This specimen was peripheral blood mononuclear cells (PBMCs), taken before the fourth cycle of nivolumab. This chain connects TRBV5-1 to TRBJ2-5; D not certain. CDR3 amino acids: CASSLAGETQYF. In DNA, the CDR3 is TGCGCCAGCAGCTTGGCCGGGGAGACCCAGTACTTC.